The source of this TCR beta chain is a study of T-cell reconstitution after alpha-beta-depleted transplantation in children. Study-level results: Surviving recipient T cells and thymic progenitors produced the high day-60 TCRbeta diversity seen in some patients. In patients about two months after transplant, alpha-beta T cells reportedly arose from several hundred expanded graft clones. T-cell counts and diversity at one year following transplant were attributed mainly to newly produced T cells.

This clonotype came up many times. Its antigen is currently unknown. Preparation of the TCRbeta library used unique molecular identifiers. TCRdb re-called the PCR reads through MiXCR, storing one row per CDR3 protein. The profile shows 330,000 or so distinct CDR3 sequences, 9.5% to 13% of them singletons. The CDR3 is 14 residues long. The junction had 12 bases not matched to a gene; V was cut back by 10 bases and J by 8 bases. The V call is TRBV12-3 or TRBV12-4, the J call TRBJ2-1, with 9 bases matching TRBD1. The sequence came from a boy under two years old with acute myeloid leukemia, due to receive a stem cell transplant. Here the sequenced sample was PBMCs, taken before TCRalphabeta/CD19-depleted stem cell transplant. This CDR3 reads CAIEDRGVSDEQFF. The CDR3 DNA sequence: TGTGCCATCGAGGACAGGGGCGTCAGCGATGAGCAGTTCTTC.